This paragraph reports one TCR beta chain. The sample holds a few counts of this clone. Its antigen is unknown. No much larger clone is present one base from it, and per-base qualities are unavailable. V and J are truncated by 8 bases and 2 bases respectively, leaving an intervening sequence of 7 bases. The germline V gene encodes CDR1 MDHEN and CDR2 SYDVKM. CDR3 length: 11 amino acids, cysteine to phenylalanine. The CDR3 DNA has 33 bases and is translated from base 1. The donors were included in the validation cohort of some 110 subjects, a group kept apart from the roughly 670-subject first cohort. The sample belongs to a study of cytomegalovirus exposure and HLA in healthy donors (dated by TCRdb to 2016 to 2017). About the study as a whole: A later analysis indicated that the 130 or so validation repertoires were generated on the platform also employed for the approximately 700 repertoires of the first cohort. The study was designed to test whether signatures of past pathogen exposure could be identified by cataloging public T cell receptors. In addition to the first cohort of several hundred subjects, a separate validation cohort of 130 or so different subjects was used. To predict cytomegalovirus infection status, the study brought together high-throughput TCR immunosequencing, statistical association of individual TCRs with disease status, and machine learning. On the study overall, not on this receptor specifically: It was suggested by the authors that the approach could potentially be generalized to other disease states and immunological phenotypes. The classifier was reported to diagnose cytomegalovirus status with high specificity and sensitivity in both the original cohort and the validation cohort. In a later analysis, TCRs clustered in the first cohort were found to also tend to co-occur in the approximately 120 validation repertoires, with approximately 95% of cluster scores above 0. A total of some 180 TCR beta chains were listed by the study as associated with cytomegalovirus. Three of the identified cytomegalovirus-associated TCR beta chains were confirmed in vitro to be specific for cytomegalovirus antigens. The validation cohort had no HLA typing available for a later analysis, so co-occurrence within that cohort was assessed over all 120 repertoires. Across donors, most TCR sequences were observed very rarely, whereas some public TCRs were present in many individuals.

The method behind the library was the immunoSEQ multiplex PCR assay. The authors' analysis ran thus. A statistical classification framework was developed to diagnose cytomegalovirus status using the catalog of TCR beta chain sequences. Entries here come from immuneACCESS through TCRdb and include only in-frame sequences with V and J called. Some clones fail to appear in such tables; in the studies checked, an unresolved V gene covers under half of the shortfall, and the cause of the remainder is unknown. D and trimming were read from the DNA, whereas the V and J calls and clone size are those reported in that table. A total of 180,000 or so clones appear in this sample, approximately 80% of them only once. Roughly 13% of the sample is taken by the ten largest.

Recombination connected TRBV28 to TRBJ2-7; confidence is insufficient to name the D gene. Sequencing was performed on PBMCs. The sequence derives from a woman aged 25 to 39 in good health and CMV-seropositive. The DNA sequence is TGTGCCAGCTCAGTCGCCTACGAGCAGTACTTC. It specifies CASSVAYEQYF.